Listed below are T cell receptor beta chains from one sample, sequenced in a study of blood T cells in healthy people across ages. One entry per CDR3 protein, called by TCRdb with MiXCR from the 5' RACE reads. The profile shows some 1.5 million distinct CDR3 sequences, approximately 43% of them singletons. Sequencing was performed on blood. These receptors were taken from a woman aged 18-29 years in good health. CDR3s include the opening cysteine and the closing phenylalanine or tryptophan. D genes are given only for firm matches. The size entry is marked missing in some rows and otherwise reads once, few, many or a size class.

D gene | clone size | J gene | V gene | CDR3 protein | CDR3 DNA
NA | few | TRBJ2-7 | TRBV11-3 | CASSSFGNEQYF | TGTGCCAGCAGCTCCTTCGGCAACGAGCAGTACTTC
NA | NA | TRBJ2-1 | TRBV4-3 | CASSQDQPGARYNEQFF | TGCGCCAGCAGCCAAGATCAGCCCGGGGCGCGGTACAATGAGCAGTTCTTC
TRBD1 | many | TRBJ1-4 | TRBV7-6 | CASSLVDQGAGEKLFF | TGTGCCAGCAGCCTAGTAGACCAGGGGGCTGGGGAAAAACTGTTTTTT
NA | NA | TRBJ1-2 | TRBV2 | CASRQGLGYGYTF | TGTGCCAGCAGACAGGGTTTAGGCTATGGCTACACCTTC
NA | NA | TRBJ1-6 | TRBV4-1 | CASSQQPVATGSPPHF | NA
TRBD2 | once | TRBJ2-3 | TRBV12-3/TRBV12-4 | CASSAGRDTDTQYF | TGTGCCAGCAGTGCCGGGAGGGACACAGATACGCAGTATTTT
NA | NA | TRBJ1-6 | TRBV28 | CASRGSGSPLHF | TGTGCCAGCAGAGGGTCGGGTTCACCCCTCCACTTT
NA | few | TRBJ1-1 | TRBV21-1 | CASSKAKGRGQEDTEAFF | TGTGCCAGCAGCAAAGCGAAAGGGAGGGGGCAGGAGGACACTGAAGCTTTCTTT
NA | few | TRBJ2-1 | TRBV7-7 | CASSPTGRDEQFF | TGTGCTAGCAGCCCGACAGGGAGGGATGAGCAGTTCTTC
TRBD2 | NA | TRBJ2-1 | TRBV5-1 | CASSAIAGRYNEQFF | TGCGCCAGCAGCGCCATAGCGGGAAGATACAATGAGCAGTTCTTC
TRBD1 | NA | TRBJ1-5 | TRBV2 | CASRVRDRSNQPQHF | TGTGCCAGCAGGGTCCGGGACAGAAGCAATCAGCCCCAGCATTTT
NA | few | TRBJ2-1 | TRBV15 | CATSRGRVEQFF | TGTGCCACCAGCAGAGGAAGGGTCGAGCAGTTCTTC
NA | NA | TRBJ1-6 | TRBV7-2 | CASSLGRTGRHSPLHF | TGTGCCAGCAGCTTAGGCCGAACAGGACGGCATTCACCCCTCCACTTT
NA | NA | TRBJ1-1 | TRBV7-9 | CANSVAQGNTEAFF | TGTGCCAACAGCGTCGCGCAGGGGAACACTGAAGCTTTCTTT
NA | NA | TRBJ2-7 | TRBV21-1 | CASSGEQGPTSYEQYF | TGTGCCAGCAGCGGAGAACAGGGTCCCACATCGTACGAGCAGTACTTC
NA | NA | TRBJ2-5 | TRBV28 | CASSLGGTGINEQYF | TGTGCCAGCAGTTTGGGTGGAACAGGTATCAATGAGCAGTACTTC
TRBD1 | NA | TRBJ2-1 | TRBV6-1 | CASTLLDRECHTLFF | TGTGCCAGTACCCTCCTGGACAGGGAATGCCATACGCTGTTCTTC
NA | NA | TRBJ2-4 | TRBV5-5 | CASSLFEQEKNIQYF | TGTGCCAGCAGCTTGTTTGAACAGGAAAAAAACATTCAGTACTTC
NA | NA | TRBJ2-5 | TRBV4-2 | CASSQSTLIGQETQYF | TGTGCCAGCAGCCAAAGCACCCTTATTGGGCAAGAGACCCAGTACTTC
NA | once | TRBJ1-4 | TRBV5-1 | CASSLALGRAEKLFF | TGCGCCAGCAGCTTGGCACTGGGGCGGGCTGAAAAACTGTTTTTT
NA | few | TRBJ2-7 | TRBV20-1 | CSAHTGTVNYNEQYF | TGCAGTGCGCATACCGGGACTGTAAATTACAATGAGCAGTACTTC
NA | NA | TRBJ1-2 | TRBV20-1 | CSARTGGASSPNYGYTF | TGCAGTGCTAGAACCGGAGGAGCCAGCTCCCCTAACTATGGCTACACCTTC
NA | NA | TRBJ2-1 | TRBV7-9 | CASSPEAGKSSYNEQFF | TGTGCCAGCAGCCCGGAGGCTGGGAAGAGCTCCTACAATGAGCAGTTCTTC
NA | NA | TRBJ1-1 | TRBV21-1 | CASSKLGTTEAFF | TGTGCCAGCAGCAAACTTGGGACTACTGAAGCTTTCTTT
TRBD2 | few | TRBJ2-3 | TRBV20-1 | CSAFTSGSTDTQYF | TGCAGTGCTTTTACTAGCGGGAGCACAGATACGCAGTATTTT
TRBD1 | once | TRBJ1-1 | TRBV20-1 | CSARDLQGPTEAFF | TGCAGTGCTAGAGACCTACAGGGGCCCACTGAAGCTTTCTTT